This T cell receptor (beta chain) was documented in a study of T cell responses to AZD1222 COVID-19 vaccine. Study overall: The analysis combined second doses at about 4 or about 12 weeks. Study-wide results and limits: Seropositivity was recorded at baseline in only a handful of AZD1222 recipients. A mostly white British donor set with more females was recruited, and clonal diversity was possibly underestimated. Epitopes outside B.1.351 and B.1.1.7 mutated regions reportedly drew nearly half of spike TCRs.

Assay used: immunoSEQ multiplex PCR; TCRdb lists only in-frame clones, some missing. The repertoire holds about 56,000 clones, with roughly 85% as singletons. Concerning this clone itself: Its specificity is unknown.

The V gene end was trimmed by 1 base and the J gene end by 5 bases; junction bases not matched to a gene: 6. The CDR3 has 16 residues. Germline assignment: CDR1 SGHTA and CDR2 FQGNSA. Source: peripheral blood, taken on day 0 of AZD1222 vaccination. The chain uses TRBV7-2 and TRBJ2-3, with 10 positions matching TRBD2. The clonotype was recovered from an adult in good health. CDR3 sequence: CASSLVGLAGVDTQYF. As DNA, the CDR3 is TGTGCCAGCAGCTTAGTAGGGCTAGCGGGGGTAGATACGCAGTATTTT. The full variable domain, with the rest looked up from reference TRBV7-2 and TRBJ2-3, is GAGVSQSPSNKVTEKGKDVELRCDPISGHTALYWYRQSLGQGLEFLIYFQGNSAPDKSGLPSDRFSAERTGGSVSTLTIQRTQQEDSAVYLCASSLVGLAGVDTQYFGPGTRLTVL.